This T cell receptor beta chain is drawn from a study of CD8 T cells in Susac syndrome. Overall study results and limits: The study's TCR sequencing and HLA analysis drew on a certain number of individuals. That number was acknowledged as relatively small.

On this clonotype itself: Antigen unknown.

Random hexamers were used to reverse transcribe the RNA input (roughly 0.5 to 1 ug). MiXCR, applied by TCRdb to the immunoSEQ multiplex PCR reads, yields one record per CDR3 protein. The profile covers around 70,000 distinct CDR3 sequences, with approximately 93% appearing a single time and less than 0.65% taken by the ten largest. Germline V gives CDR1 DFQATT, CDR2 SNEGSKA (reference sequence). Unmatched junction bases numbered 3, after V lost 2 bases and J lost 5 bases. CDR3 length equals 13 residues. Sequencing was performed on CD8+ T cells from PBMCs. The sequence was collected from a human donor with multiple sclerosis. The V call is TRBV20-1, the J call TRBJ2-7; 10 positions agree with TRBD2. The CDR3 nucleotides are TGCAGTGCTAGACCTAGCGGGAGCCACGAGCAGTACTTC. The encoded protein is CSARPSGSHEQYF.